This T cell receptor (beta chain) stems from a study of spatial heterogeneity in lung cancer. Looking at the study overall: Alpha-chain detections were consistently fewer than beta-chain detections among the sequences.

Trimming took off 4 bases at V and 3 bases at J, with 19 bases between the two ends. The CDR3 totals 16 residues. The germline V gene encodes CDR1 SEHNR and CDR2 FQNEAQ (reference sequence). The time point here: sample taken at primary tumor resection. The donor population consisted of more than 55 patients with untreated, early-stage non-small cell lung cancer. Carried by each TCR cDNA molecule was a unique molecular identifier. TCRdb re-called the 5' RACE reads through MiXCR, storing one row per CDR3 protein. Of approximately 3,100 distinct CDR3 sequences detected, roughly 15% appear once; the ten largest clones hold less than 25%.

Sequences were derived from normal lung tissue next to the tumor, sampled at surgery. The rearrangement uses TRBV7-9 and TRBJ2-7; D call uncertain. This TCR came from a female donor with early-stage non-small cell lung cancer. The CDR3 sequence is CASSYNPEYGNYEQYF. The CDR3 bases are TGTGCCAGCAGCTATAATCCCGAATATGGCAACTACGAGCAGTACTTC.